The rows below give T cell receptor beta chains drawn from one sample of a study of blood T cell repertoires in COVID-19. Produced via immunoSEQ multiplex PCR; TCRdb's table is partial and in-frame only. The data show roughly 150,000 clones, roughly four fifths seen once. Sequences were obtained from peripheral blood. The receptor source for this set is a human donor with acute or convalescent COVID-19. The donor label of this sample is uncertain. Both conserved end residues are part of each CDR3. A D gene is named only where the DNA matches it firmly. A row's size may be missing; if present it is once, few, many or a size class.

>TRBJ1-2|NA|TRBV2|few
TGTGCCAGCAGTGATCGGGGAATTGGGAACTATGGCTACACCTTC
CASSDRGIGNYGYTF
>TRBJ1-1|NA|TRBV7-3|NA
TGTGCCAGCAGCTTAGATCATGGGCGAAGGACTGAAGCTTTCTTT
CASSLDHGRRTEAFF
>TRBJ1-3|NA|TRBV6-1|NA
TGTGCCAGCAGTGAAGTGGGACACCCCTCTGGAAACACCATATATTTT
CASSEVGHPSGNTIYF
>TRBJ1-2|TRBD1|TRBV2|NA
TGTGCCAGCAGTTATACCGGGACAGGGAGCGGCTACACCTTC
CASSYTGTGSGYTF
>TRBJ2-1|NA|TRBV3-1/TRBV3-2|NA
TGTGCCAGCAGCCAGTACACGGGCTCCTACAATGAGCAGTTCTTC
CASSQYTGSYNEQFF
>TRBJ1-2|NA|TRBV6-5|NA
TGTGCCAGCGCGGGGGGGGGCCCTCGCCTTTATGGCTACACCTTC
CASAGGGPRLYGYTF
>TRBJ2-1|NA|TRBV6-5|NA
TGTGCCAGCGGAATGGCAGGCTCCTACAATGAGCAGTTCTTC
CASGMAGSYNEQFF
>TRBJ2-3|TRBD1|TRBV6-5|NA
TGTGCCAGCAGTTTCCTTACAGGGGGGACAGATACGCAGTATTTT
CASSFLTGGTDTQYF
>TRBJ2-4|TRBD1|TRBV2|few
TGTGCCAGCAGTGTTGGACAGGTGATAGCCAAAAACATTCAGTACTTC
CASSVGQVIAKNIQYF
>TRBJ2-1|TRBD2|TRBV10-3|NA
TGTGCCATCAGCGACCTTAGCGGGGGGGCTTACAATGAGCAGTTCTTC
CAISDLSGGAYNEQFF
>TRBJ1-5|NA|TRBV5-1|NA
TGCGCCAGCAGGCCCGGGGTTTTGGGCAATCAGCCCCAGCATTTT
CASRPGVLGNQPQHF
>TRBJ1-5|TRBD1|TRBV6-5|NA
TGTGCCAGCAGGCCGGGACAGGCTATCAATCAGCCCCAGCATTTT
CASRPGQAINQPQHF
>TRBJ1-5|NA|TRBV6-6|NA
TGTGCCAGCAGTTACGGGGCAGGAAATCAGCCCCAGCATTTT
CASSYGAGNQPQHF